The subject of this entry is one T cell receptor (beta chain). As originally analysed: The authors estimated nucleated cell counts from reference gene primer amplification. Sequencing was performed with immunoSEQ multiplex PCR; in TCRdb, only in-frame clones are kept and a portion is missing. V and J calls plus clone size are reproduced from that table; the DNA served to infer D and trimming. The data hold 230,000 or so clones, with 90% observed a single time. The source of the sample is a study of blood T cell repertoires in COVID-19. The wider study: PBMCs, B-cell-depleted T cells, or T cells were the source of the cDNA or gDNA that made up the material.

The CDR3 is 16 amino acids. Trimming cost V 0 bases and J 5 bases, with 16 bases left between them. Looked up from germline, CDR1 is SGDLS and CDR2 is YYNGEE. Sequenced: peripheral blood. V usage is TRBV9 and J usage is TRBJ2-3; D gene unclear. This TCR came from a woman between 55 and 75 years old with COVID-19, enrolled during active disease. This chain's CDR3 is CASSVGWAALGDTQYF. The DNA for the CDR3 is TGTGCCAGCAGCGTAGGATGGGCCGCACTGGGAGATACGCAGTATTTT.